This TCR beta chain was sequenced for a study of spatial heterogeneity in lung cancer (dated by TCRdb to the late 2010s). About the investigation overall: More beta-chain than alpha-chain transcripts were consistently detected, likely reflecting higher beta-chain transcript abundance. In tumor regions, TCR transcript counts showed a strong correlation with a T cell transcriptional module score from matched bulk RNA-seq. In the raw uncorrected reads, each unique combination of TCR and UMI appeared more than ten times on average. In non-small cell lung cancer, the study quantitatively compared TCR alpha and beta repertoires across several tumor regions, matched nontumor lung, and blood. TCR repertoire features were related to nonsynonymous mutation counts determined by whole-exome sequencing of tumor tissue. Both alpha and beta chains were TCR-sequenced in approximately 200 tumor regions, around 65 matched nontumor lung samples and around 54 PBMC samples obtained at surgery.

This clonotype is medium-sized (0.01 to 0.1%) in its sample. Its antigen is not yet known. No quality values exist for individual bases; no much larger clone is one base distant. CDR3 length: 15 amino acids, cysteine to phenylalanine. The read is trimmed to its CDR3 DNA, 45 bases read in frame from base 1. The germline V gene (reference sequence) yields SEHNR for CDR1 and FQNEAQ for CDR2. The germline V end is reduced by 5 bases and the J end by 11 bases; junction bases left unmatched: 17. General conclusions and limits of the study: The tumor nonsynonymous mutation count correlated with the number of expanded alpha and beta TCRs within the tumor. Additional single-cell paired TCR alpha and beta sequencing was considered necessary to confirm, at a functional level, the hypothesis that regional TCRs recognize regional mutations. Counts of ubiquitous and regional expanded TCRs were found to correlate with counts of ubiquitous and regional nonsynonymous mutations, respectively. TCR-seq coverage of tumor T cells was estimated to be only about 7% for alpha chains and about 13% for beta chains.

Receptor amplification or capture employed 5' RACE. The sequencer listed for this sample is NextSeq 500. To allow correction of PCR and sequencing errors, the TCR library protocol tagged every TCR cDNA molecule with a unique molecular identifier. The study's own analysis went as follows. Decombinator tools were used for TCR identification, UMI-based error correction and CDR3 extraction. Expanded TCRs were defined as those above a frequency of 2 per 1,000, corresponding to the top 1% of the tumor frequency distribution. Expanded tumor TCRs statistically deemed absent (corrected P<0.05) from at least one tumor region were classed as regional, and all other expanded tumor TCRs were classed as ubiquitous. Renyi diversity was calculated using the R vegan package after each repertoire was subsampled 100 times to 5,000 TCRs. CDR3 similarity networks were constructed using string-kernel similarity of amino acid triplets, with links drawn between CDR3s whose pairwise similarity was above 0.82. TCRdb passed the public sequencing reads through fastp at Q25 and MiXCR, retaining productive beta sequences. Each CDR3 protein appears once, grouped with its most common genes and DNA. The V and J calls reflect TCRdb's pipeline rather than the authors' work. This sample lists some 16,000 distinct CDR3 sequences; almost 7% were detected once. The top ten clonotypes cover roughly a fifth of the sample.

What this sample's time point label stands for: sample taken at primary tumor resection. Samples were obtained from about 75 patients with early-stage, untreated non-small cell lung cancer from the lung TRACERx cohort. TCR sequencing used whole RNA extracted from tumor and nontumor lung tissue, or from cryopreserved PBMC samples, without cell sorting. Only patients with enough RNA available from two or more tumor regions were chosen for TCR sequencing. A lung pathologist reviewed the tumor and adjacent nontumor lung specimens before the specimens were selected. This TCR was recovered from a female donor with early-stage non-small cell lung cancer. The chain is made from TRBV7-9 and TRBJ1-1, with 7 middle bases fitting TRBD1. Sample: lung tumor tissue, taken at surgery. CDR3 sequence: CASSLPGGKSGGAFF. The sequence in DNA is TGTGCCAGCAGCCTTCCAGGGGGAAAATCAGGAGGGGCTTTCTTT.